What follows are 4 T cell receptor beta chains derived from one specimen sequenced in a study of blood T cell repertoires in COVID-19. TCRdb keeps only in-frame clones here, not all; method: immunoSEQ multiplex PCR. The sample has 70,000 to 75,000 clones; about 80% are singletons. Source material: peripheral blood. These receptors were obtained from a man between 70 and 80 years old with acute or convalescent COVID-19.

The rearrangement joins TRBV3-1 (or the pseudogene TRBV3-2) to TRBJ2-7; 11 positions match TRBD2. The junction had 0 bases not matched to a gene; V was cut back by 1 base and J by 1 base. Germline V gene lookup returns CDR1 LGHDT and CDR2 YNNKEL (reference sequence). The CDR3 extends over 15 amino acids. The CDR3 loop is CASSQGLAGSYEQYF. CDR3 coding DNA: TGTGCCAGCAGCCAAGGACTAGCGGGGTCCTACGAGCAGTACTTC.

J is TRBJ1-2 and V is TRBV4-1; 7 nucleotides agree with TRBD1. V was clipped by 1 base and J by 7 bases; unmatched bases: 6. Germline-derived CDR1 and CDR2 are MGHRA and YSYEKL. The CDR3 is made up of 14 amino acids. The CDR3 DNA sequence: TGCGCCAGCAGCCAAGGAACAGGGGTTGCTGGCTACACCTTC. This translates into CASSQGTGVAGYTF.

V and J are TRBV30 and TRBJ2-7, with D unclear. The CDR3 runs 11 residues. CDR1 and CDR2 from the germline V gene are GTSNPN and SVGIG (reference sequence). The V gene lost 2 bases and the J gene lost 3 bases, with 5 bases spanning the gap. The CDR3 loop is CAWSHSYEQYF. The CDR3, as DNA: TGTGCCTGGAGTCATAGCTACGAGCAGTACTTC.

The gene calls are TRBV5-1 and TRBJ2-3; the D gene is possibly TRBD2 (5 bases). The V and J ends lost 0 bases and 8 bases respectively, with 16 bases between them. CDR1 SGHRS and CDR2 YFSETQ come from the germline V gene. The CDR3 spans 15 residues. The CDR3 spells CASSLADRTSGTQYF. The CDR3 nucleotides are TGCGCCAGCAGCTTGGCCGACCGGACGAGCGGTACGCAGTATTTT.